This T cell receptor beta chain was recorded in a study of identical twins. Points from the study as a whole: Invariant populations such as MAIT and iNKT cells could partly muddle zero-insertion analyses. Low generation probability was overrepresented in out-of-frame alpha sequences shared by twins. Cross-sectional statistical analysis, not tracking of the same donors, underpinned the conclusions.

The CDR3 spans 17 residues. Details on this clonotype: Its specificity is unknown.

A universal primer site arose from template switching, and cDNA bore unique molecular identifiers. TCRdb itself ran the 5' RACE reads through MiXCR, one entry per CDR3 protein. The table records some 240,000 distinct CDR3 sequences, 10% to 13% of them present only once. The chain is built from TRBV21-1 and TRBJ2-7; the DNA was not used to check the table's D call, TRBD1. TRBV21-1 is a pseudogene. This sequence originates from a man aged 45 to 65 in good health. What was sequenced was memory T cells sorted from blood. The CDR3 region has the DNA TGTGCCAGCAGCAAAGGGATTGGGCAGGCACCCAGGGGCGAGCAGTACTTC. It is translated as CASSKGIGQAPRGEQYF.